What follows describes a single T cell receptor (beta chain). It has no known antigen specificity. No much larger clone is present one base from it, and per-base qualities are unavailable. Library preparation used the immunoSEQ multiplex PCR assay. The source is immuneACCESS, and TCRdb retained only in-frame sequences with V and J called. Part of the clones is not carried over; for the studies checked, unresolved V genes explain less than half of this, and the remainder is unexplained. This sample comprises 130,000 to 150,000 clones, approximately 93% of them detected only once. More than 4.5% of the sample goes to the ten largest clones. The CDR3 measures 15 amino acids from cysteine to phenylalanine. Kept here is only the CDR3 DNA, which spans 45 bases and is read in frame from base 1. CDR1 and CDR2 were assigned from the germline V gene as SGHTS and YDEGEE. V is reduced by 3 bases and J by 4 bases, leaving a spacing of 16 bases between them.

The source of the sample is a study of control samples from healthy donors and cancer patients (dated by TCRdb to between 2020 and 2021). The rearranged chain carries TRBV5-8 and TRBJ1-2, with the identity of the D gene unclear. Material: blood. This clonotype was obtained from a man aged 18 to 35 in good health. The nucleotide sequence reads TGTGCCAGCAGCTCCCCACGTGAGCTAGGCTATGGCTACACCTTC. Translated, this gives CASSSPRELGYGYTF.